What follows is one T cell receptor (beta chain) and its context. Its antigen is unknown. This CDR3 is built from 15 residues. V dropped 2 bases and J dropped 5 bases, with 12 bases sitting between them. Memory CD4+ cells were defined as CD4+CD45RO+CD25-. Study-wide points: Tumor Treg TCRs overlapped most with tumor naive CD4+ cells. Tumor memory CD4+ T cell TCR gene usage was found to cluster with blood and lymph node memory CD4+ cells and with lymph node naive CD4+ cells.

Semi-nested PCR with Nested Universal Primer A followed constant-region reverse priming of full-length variable regions. A single record per CDR3 protein comes from TCRdb applying MiXCR to the 5' RACE reads. The repertoire holds about 32,000 distinct CDR3 sequences, with around a quarter as singletons. The chain joins TRBV12-3 or TRBV12-4 to TRBJ2-2; D gene unclear. Sequenced input: memory CD4+ T cells sorted from blood. Regarding subset: memory CD4+ T cells, CD4+CD45RO+CD25-. The sequence was collected from a female donor with breast cancer. CDR3 DNA: TGTGCCAGCAGTTTACAGGAATTAGGAACCGGGGAGCTGTTTTTT. The encoded protein is CASSLQELGTGELFF.